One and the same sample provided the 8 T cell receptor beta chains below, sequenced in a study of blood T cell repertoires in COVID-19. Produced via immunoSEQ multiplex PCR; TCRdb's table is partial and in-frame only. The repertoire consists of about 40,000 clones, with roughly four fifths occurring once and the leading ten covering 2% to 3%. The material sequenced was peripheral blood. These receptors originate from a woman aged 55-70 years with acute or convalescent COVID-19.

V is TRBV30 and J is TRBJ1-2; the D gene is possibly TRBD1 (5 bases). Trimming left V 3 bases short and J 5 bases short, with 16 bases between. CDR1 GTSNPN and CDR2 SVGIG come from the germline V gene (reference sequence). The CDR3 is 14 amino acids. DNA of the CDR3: TGTGCCTGGAGGGGGGGAACCCTCCCATATGGCTACACCTTC. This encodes CAWRGGTLPYGYTF.

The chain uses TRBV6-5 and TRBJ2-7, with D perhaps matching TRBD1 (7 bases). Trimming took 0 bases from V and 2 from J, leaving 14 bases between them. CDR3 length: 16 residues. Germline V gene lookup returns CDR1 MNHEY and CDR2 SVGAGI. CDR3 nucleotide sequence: TGTGCCAGCAGTTACTCCGCCAGGGGGGCAACCTACGAGCAGTACTTC. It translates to CASSYSARGATYEQYF.

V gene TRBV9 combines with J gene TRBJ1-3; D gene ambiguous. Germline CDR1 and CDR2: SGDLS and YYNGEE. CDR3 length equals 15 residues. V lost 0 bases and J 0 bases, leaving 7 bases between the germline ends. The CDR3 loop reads CASSVGHTSGNTIYF. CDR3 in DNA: TGTGCCAGCAGCGTAGGCCACACCTCTGGAAACACCATATATTTT.

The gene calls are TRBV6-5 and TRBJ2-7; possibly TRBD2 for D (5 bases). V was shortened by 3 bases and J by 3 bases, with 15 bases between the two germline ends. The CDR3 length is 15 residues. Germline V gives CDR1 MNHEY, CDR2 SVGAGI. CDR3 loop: CASSYQDGLNYEQYF. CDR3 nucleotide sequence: TGTGCCAGCAGTTATCAGGACGGACTCAACTACGAGCAGTACTTC.

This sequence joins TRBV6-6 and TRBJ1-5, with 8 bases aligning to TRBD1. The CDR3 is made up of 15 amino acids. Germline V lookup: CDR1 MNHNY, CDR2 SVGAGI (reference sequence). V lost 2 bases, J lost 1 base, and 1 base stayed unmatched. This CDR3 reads CASSYGQGSNQPQHF. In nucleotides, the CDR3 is TGTGCCAGCAGTTACGGACAGGGAAGCAATCAGCCCCAGCATTTT.

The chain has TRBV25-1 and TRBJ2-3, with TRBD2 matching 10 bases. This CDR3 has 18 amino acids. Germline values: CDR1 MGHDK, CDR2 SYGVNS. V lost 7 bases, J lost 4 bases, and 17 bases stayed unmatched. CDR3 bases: TGTGCCAGCACCTCACAGGGGGGAACTAGCGGGATTCCAGATACGCAGTATTTT. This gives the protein CASTSQGGTSGIPDTQYF.

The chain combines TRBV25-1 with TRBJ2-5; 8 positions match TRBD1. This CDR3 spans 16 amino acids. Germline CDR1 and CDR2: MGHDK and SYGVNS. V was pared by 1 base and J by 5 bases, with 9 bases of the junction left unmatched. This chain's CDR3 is CASSELRTGKGETQYF. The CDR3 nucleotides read TGTGCCAGCAGTGAATTGAGGACAGGGAAGGGGGAGACCCAGTACTTC. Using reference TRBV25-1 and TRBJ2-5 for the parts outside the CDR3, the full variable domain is EADIYQTPRYLVIGTGKKITLECSQTMGHDKMYWYQQDPGMELHLIHYSYGVNSTEKGDLSSESTVSRIRTEHFPLTLESARPSHTSQYLCASSELRTGKGETQYFGPGTRLLVL.

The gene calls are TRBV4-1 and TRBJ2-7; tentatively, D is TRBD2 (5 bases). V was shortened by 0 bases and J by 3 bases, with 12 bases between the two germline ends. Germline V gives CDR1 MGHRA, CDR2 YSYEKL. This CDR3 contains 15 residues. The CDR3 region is CASSQERASVYEQYF. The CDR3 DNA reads TGCGCCAGCAGCCAAGAGCGGGCGTCAGTCTACGAGCAGTACTTC.